Listed below are T cell receptor beta chains from one sample, sequenced in a study of cytomegalovirus exposure and HLA in healthy donors. Assay: immunoSEQ multiplex PCR; the TCRdb copy retains only in-frame clones and omits some. The data hold 150,000 to 200,000 clones, with around 79% observed a single time. The sequencing sample was made of PBMCs. The source of these receptors is a woman aged 45-65 years in good health and CMV-seronegative. Each CDR3 is given with its conserved first and last residue. Fields, in order: D gene, clone size, J gene, V gene, CDR3 protein, CDR3 DNA. D genes are given only for firm matches. The listing skips clone size in some rows; elsewhere it reads once, few, many or a size class.

d_call: NA; clone_size: once; j_call: TRBJ1-6; v_call: TRBV6-5; cdr3_aa: CASSYGANHLNSPLHF; cdr3_nt: TGTGCCAGCAGTTATGGGGCGAACCACCTTAATTCACCCCTCCACTTT
d_call: NA; clone_size: NA; j_call: TRBJ1-4; v_call: TRBV23-1; cdr3_aa: CASSQCGVGNEKLFF; cdr3_nt: TGCGCCAGCAGTCAATGCGGGGTAGGAAACGAAAAACTGTTTTTT
d_call: NA; clone_size: few; j_call: TRBJ1-1; v_call: TRBV7-8; cdr3_aa: CASSLAGIRGTEAFF; cdr3_nt: TGTGCCAGCAGCTTAGCAGGGATTAGGGGCACTGAAGCTTTCTTT
d_call: NA; clone_size: NA; j_call: TRBJ2-4; v_call: TRBV10-3; cdr3_aa: CAISETGLAKNIQYF; cdr3_nt: TGTGCCATCAGTGAGACAGGGTTAGCCAAAAACATTCAGTACTTC
d_call: NA; clone_size: NA; j_call: TRBJ2-3; v_call: TRBV7-8; cdr3_aa: CASSLRDTISTDTQYF; cdr3_nt: TGTGCCAGCAGCTTAAGGGACACAATATCCACAGATACGCAGTATTTT
d_call: TRBD1; clone_size: few; j_call: TRBJ1-1; v_call: TRBV6-5; cdr3_aa: CASTLQGENTEAFF; cdr3_nt: TGTGCCAGCACTTTACAGGGGGAGAACACTGAAGCTTTCTTT
d_call: NA; clone_size: few; j_call: TRBJ2-1; v_call: TRBV28; cdr3_aa: CASKDYSYNEQFF; cdr3_nt: TGTGCCAGCAAGGACTATTCGTACAATGAGCAGTTCTTC
d_call: TRBD1; clone_size: NA; j_call: TRBJ2-5; v_call: TRBV4-2; cdr3_aa: CASSQRQGGYNVQETQYF; cdr3_nt: TGTGCCAGCAGCCAACGACAGGGGGGTTATAATGTCCAAGAGACCCAGTACTTC
d_call: TRBD2; clone_size: NA; j_call: TRBJ2-5; v_call: TRBV5-5; cdr3_aa: CASSFPGLAGKETQYF; cdr3_nt: TGTGCCAGCAGCTTCCCAGGACTAGCGGGCAAAGAGACCCAGTACTTC
d_call: TRBD1; clone_size: NA; j_call: TRBJ2-7; v_call: TRBV7-8; cdr3_aa: CASSNIGQGAYEQYF; cdr3_nt: TGTGCCAGCAGTAATATCGGACAGGGGGCTTACGAGCAGTACTTC
d_call: TRBD2; clone_size: NA; j_call: TRBJ2-5; v_call: TRBV2; cdr3_aa: CASKRTSGARQETQYF; cdr3_nt: TGTGCCAGCAAGCGGACAAGCGGGGCCCGCCAAGAGACCCAGTACTTC
d_call: NA; clone_size: NA; j_call: TRBJ1-1; v_call: TRBV18; cdr3_aa: CASSPPPGTEAFF; cdr3_nt: TGTGCCAGCTCACCACCGCCGGGTACTGAAGCTTTCTTT
d_call: NA; clone_size: NA; j_call: TRBJ1-4; v_call: TRBV9; cdr3_aa: CASSIQGLTNEKLFF; cdr3_nt: TGTGCCAGCAGCATACAGGGTTTAACTAATGAAAAACTGTTTTTT
d_call: TRBD1; clone_size: NA; j_call: TRBJ1-4; v_call: TRBV5-1; cdr3_aa: CASRSSGTGGEKLFF; cdr3_nt: TGCGCCAGCAGATCCTCCGGGACAGGGGGCGAAAAACTGTTTTTT
d_call: TRBD2; clone_size: NA; j_call: TRBJ2-4; v_call: TRBV4-3; cdr3_aa: CASSQDGREGRGSKNIQYF; cdr3_nt: TGCGCCAGCAGCCAAGATGGGCGGGAGGGAAGGGGATCCAAAAACATTCAGTACTTC
d_call: NA; clone_size: NA; j_call: TRBJ1-2; v_call: TRBV2; cdr3_aa: CASSEGGYGYTF; cdr3_nt: TGTGCCAGCAGTGAGGGGGGCTATGGCTACACCTTC
d_call: TRBD2; clone_size: NA; j_call: TRBJ2-1; v_call: TRBV4-1; cdr3_aa: CASSQLGLAYNEQFF; cdr3_nt: TGCGCCAGCAGCCAACTAGGACTAGCTTACAATGAGCAGTTCTTC
d_call: TRBD2; clone_size: NA; j_call: TRBJ2-5; v_call: TRBV23-1; cdr3_aa: CASTLRGRAQETQYF; cdr3_nt: TGCGCCAGCACCCTCCGGGGGAGGGCACAAGAGACCCAGTACTTC
d_call: TRBD1; clone_size: NA; j_call: TRBJ1-1; v_call: TRBV18; cdr3_aa: CASSPPTGANTEAFF; cdr3_nt: TGTGCCAGCTCACCACCCACAGGGGCGAACACTGAAGCTTTCTTT
d_call: TRBD1; clone_size: NA; j_call: TRBJ1-5; v_call: TRBV6-5; cdr3_aa: CASRSGQGNNQPQHF; cdr3_nt: TGTGCCAGCAGATCCGGACAGGGGAACAATCAGCCCCAGCATTTT
d_call: TRBD1; clone_size: once; j_call: TRBJ1-4; v_call: TRBV9; cdr3_aa: CASSVTGGNEKLFF; cdr3_nt: TGTGCCAGCAGCGTTACAGGGGGCAATGAAAAACTGTTTTTT
d_call: TRBD1; clone_size: NA; j_call: TRBJ1-2; v_call: TRBV19; cdr3_aa: CASSIMTGFRGYTF; cdr3_nt: TGTGCCAGTAGTATTATGACAGGGTTTCGTGGCTACACCTTC
d_call: NA; clone_size: NA; j_call: TRBJ2-3; v_call: TRBV5-1; cdr3_aa: CASSSGIPSTDTQYF; cdr3_nt: TGCGCCAGCAGCTCCGGGATCCCTAGCACAGATACGCAGTATTTT
d_call: NA; clone_size: NA; j_call: TRBJ1-1; v_call: TRBV7-2; cdr3_aa: CASSLGFREGRTEAFF; cdr3_nt: TGTGCCAGCAGCTTAGGTTTCAGGGAGGGTAGAACTGAAGCTTTCTTT
d_call: NA; clone_size: NA; j_call: TRBJ1-1; v_call: TRBV27; cdr3_aa: CASSFRSMNTEAFF; cdr3_nt: TGTGCCAGCAGTTTTAGATCCATGAACACTGAAGCTTTCTTT
d_call: TRBD1; clone_size: few; j_call: TRBJ2-7; v_call: TRBV5-4; cdr3_aa: CASSFSSGQGAYEQYF; cdr3_nt: TGTGCCAGCAGCTTTAGTTCGGGACAGGGAGCCTACGAGCAGTACTTC
d_call: NA; clone_size: NA; j_call: TRBJ1-1; v_call: TRBV7-3; cdr3_aa: CASSPGGMNTEAFF; cdr3_nt: TGTGCCAGCAGTCCCGGGGGGATGAACACTGAAGCTTTCTTT
d_call: NA; clone_size: NA; j_call: TRBJ1-2; v_call: TRBV21-1; cdr3_aa: CASSEILTDYGYTF; cdr3_nt: TGTGCCAGCAGCGAAATTTTGACAGACTATGGCTACACCTTC
d_call: NA; clone_size: NA; j_call: TRBJ1-5; v_call: TRBV29-1; cdr3_aa: CSAEEGVNQPQHF; cdr3_nt: TGCAGCGCTGAGGAGGGCGTCAATCAGCCCCAGCATTTT
d_call: TRBD1; clone_size: NA; j_call: TRBJ1-4; v_call: TRBV15; cdr3_aa: CATSSPPGQGYEKLFF; cdr3_nt: TGTGCCACCAGCAGTCCTCCGGGACAGGGGTATGAAAAACTGTTTTTT
d_call: TRBD1; clone_size: NA; j_call: TRBJ2-3; v_call: TRBV6-1; cdr3_aa: CASNGQVADTQYF; cdr3_nt: TGTGCCAGCAACGGACAGGTCGCCGATACGCAGTATTTT
d_call: NA; clone_size: NA; j_call: TRBJ1-4; v_call: TRBV7-9; cdr3_aa: CSSSLKAGLNEKLFF; cdr3_nt: TGTTCCAGCAGCTTAAAGGCAGGGCTTAATGAAAAACTGTTTTTT
d_call: NA; clone_size: once; j_call: TRBJ2-1; v_call: TRBV27; cdr3_aa: CASSFTQGYNEQFF; cdr3_nt: TGTGCCAGCAGTTTCACCCAGGGCTACAATGAGCAGTTCTTC
d_call: NA; clone_size: many; j_call: TRBJ2-1; v_call: TRBV4-3; cdr3_aa: CASSQDFGRPYEQFF; cdr3_nt: TGCGCCAGCAGCCAAGATTTTGGGCGACCCTATGAGCAGTTCTTC
d_call: NA; clone_size: few; j_call: TRBJ2-7; v_call: TRBV2; cdr3_aa: CASSVWPQEQYF; cdr3_nt: TGTGCCAGCAGTGTTTGGCCCCAGGAGCAGTACTTC
d_call: NA; clone_size: NA; j_call: TRBJ2-7; v_call: TRBV4-3; cdr3_aa: CASSQYYSGSSSYEQYF; cdr3_nt: TGCGCCAGCAGCCAGTATTATAGCGGTTCTAGCTCCTACGAGCAGTACTTC
d_call: NA; clone_size: NA; j_call: TRBJ2-1; v_call: TRBV4-2; cdr3_aa: CASSQEQGTDEQFF; cdr3_nt: TGTGCCAGCAGCCAAGAGCAGGGGACGGATGAGCAGTTCTTC
d_call: NA; clone_size: NA; j_call: TRBJ1-4; v_call: TRBV11-2; cdr3_aa: CASSSGGYGNEKLFF; cdr3_nt: TGTGCCAGCAGCTCCGGAGGGTACGGTAATGAAAAACTGTTTTTT
d_call: NA; clone_size: NA; j_call: TRBJ2-5; v_call: TRBV19; cdr3_aa: CASTGGGKGDETQYF; cdr3_nt: TGTGCCAGTACCGGAGGCGGGAAAGGCGATGAGACCCAGTACTTC
d_call: TRBD2; clone_size: NA; j_call: TRBJ2-2; v_call: TRBV7-2; cdr3_aa: CASSFDGTSGVGELFF; cdr3_nt: TGTGCCAGCAGCTTCGACGGGACTAGCGGAGTCGGGGAGCTGTTTTTT
d_call: TRBD1; clone_size: few; j_call: TRBJ2-3; v_call: TRBV10-3; cdr3_aa: CAAGQGADTQYF; cdr3_nt: TGTGCCGCTGGACAGGGTGCAGATACGCAGTATTTT
d_call: NA; clone_size: NA; j_call: TRBJ1-1; v_call: TRBV6-1; cdr3_aa: CASKHLEVNTEAFF; cdr3_nt: TGTGCCAGCAAACACCTGGAGGTGAACACTGAAGCTTTCTTT
d_call: NA; clone_size: NA; j_call: TRBJ1-2; v_call: TRBV11-2; cdr3_aa: CASGPPTGSNYGYTF; cdr3_nt: TGTGCCAGCGGACCACCGACAGGATCTAACTATGGCTACACCTTC
d_call: NA; clone_size: NA; j_call: TRBJ1-2; v_call: TRBV5-6; cdr3_aa: CASSLEIGRANYGYTF; cdr3_nt: TGTGCCAGCAGCTTGGAAATTGGCAGGGCTAACTATGGCTACACCTTC
d_call: TRBD1; clone_size: NA; j_call: TRBJ2-7; v_call: TRBV18; cdr3_aa: CASSPPGQGAYEQYF; cdr3_nt: TGTGCCAGCTCACCTCCCGGACAGGGCGCCTACGAGCAGTACTTC
d_call: NA; clone_size: NA; j_call: TRBJ1-1; v_call: TRBV7-9; cdr3_aa: CSSSPSSGSNTEAFF; cdr3_nt: TGTTCCAGCAGCCCATCATCGGGATCAAACACTGAAGCTTTCTTT
d_call: NA; clone_size: NA; j_call: TRBJ2-7; v_call: TRBV7-6; cdr3_aa: CASSPTRPTYEQYF; cdr3_nt: TGTGCCAGCAGCCCTACTAGACCCACTTACGAGCAGTACTTC
d_call: NA; clone_size: NA; j_call: TRBJ2-7; v_call: TRBV18; cdr3_aa: CASSLKDSYEQYF; cdr3_nt: TGTGCCAGCTCACTAAAAGACAGTTACGAGCAGTACTTC
d_call: NA; clone_size: NA; j_call: TRBJ1-1; v_call: TRBV15; cdr3_aa: CATSRDGGARGEAFF; cdr3_nt: TGTGCCACCAGCAGAGATGGGGGGGCTCGGGGTGAAGCTTTCTTT
d_call: NA; clone_size: NA; j_call: TRBJ1-1; v_call: TRBV4-3; cdr3_aa: CASSPSPRCSAFF; cdr3_nt: TGCGCCAGCAGCCCCTCCCCCCGGTGTAGCGCTTTCTTT
d_call: NA; clone_size: NA; j_call: TRBJ2-7; v_call: TRBV7-3; cdr3_aa: CASSFRASSYEQYF; cdr3_nt: TGTGCCAGCAGCTTTAGAGCGAGCTCCTACGAGCAGTACTTC
d_call: TRBD1; clone_size: NA; j_call: TRBJ1-2; v_call: TRBV15; cdr3_aa: CATSRVQGAYGYTF; cdr3_nt: TGTGCCACCAGCAGAGTGCAGGGGGCCTATGGCTACACCTTC
d_call: NA; clone_size: NA; j_call: TRBJ2-7; v_call: TRBV9; cdr3_aa: CASSATWTVDEQYF; cdr3_nt: TGTGCCAGCAGCGCCACATGGACAGTCGACGAGCAGTACTTC
d_call: TRBD1; clone_size: NA; j_call: TRBJ2-3; v_call: TRBV4-1; cdr3_aa: CASSQEAAGGADTQYF; cdr3_nt: TGCGCCAGCAGCCAAGAGGCGGCAGGGGGCGCAGATACGCAGTATTTT
d_call: TRBD1; clone_size: NA; j_call: TRBJ1-2; v_call: TRBV7-8; cdr3_aa: CASSSFPSQGYSNYGYTF; cdr3_nt: TGTGCCAGCAGCTCTTTCCCCTCACAGGGGTACTCTAACTATGGCTACACCTTC
d_call: NA; clone_size: NA; j_call: TRBJ2-7; v_call: TRBV5-1; cdr3_aa: CASSPPEVTYEQYF; cdr3_nt: TGCGCCAGCAGCCCCCCGGAGGTTACCTACGAGCAGTACTTC
d_call: NA; clone_size: NA; j_call: TRBJ2-7; v_call: TRBV11-2; cdr3_aa: CASSRTTQGQGQYF; cdr3_nt: TGTGCCAGCAGCCGTACCACACAGGGCCAGGGGCAGTACTTC
d_call: TRBD1; clone_size: NA; j_call: TRBJ1-2; v_call: TRBV19; cdr3_aa: CASSTTGTGSYGYTF; cdr3_nt: TGTGCCAGTAGTACAACCGGGACAGGGAGCTATGGCTACACCTTC
d_call: NA; clone_size: few; j_call: TRBJ2-2; v_call: TRBV6-5; cdr3_aa: CASATPTGELFF; cdr3_nt: TGTGCCAGCGCGACACCCACCGGGGAGCTGTTTTTT